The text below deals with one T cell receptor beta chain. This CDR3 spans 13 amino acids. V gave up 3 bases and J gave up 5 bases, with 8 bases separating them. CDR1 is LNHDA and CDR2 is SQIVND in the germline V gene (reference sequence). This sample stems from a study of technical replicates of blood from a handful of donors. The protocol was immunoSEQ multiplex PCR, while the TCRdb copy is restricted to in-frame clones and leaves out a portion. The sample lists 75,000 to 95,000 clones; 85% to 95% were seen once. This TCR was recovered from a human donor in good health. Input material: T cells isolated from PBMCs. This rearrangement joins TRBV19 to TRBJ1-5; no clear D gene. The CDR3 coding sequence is TGTGCCAGTAGTATGGAGTTAGATCAGCCCCAGCATTTT. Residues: CASSMELDQPQHF.